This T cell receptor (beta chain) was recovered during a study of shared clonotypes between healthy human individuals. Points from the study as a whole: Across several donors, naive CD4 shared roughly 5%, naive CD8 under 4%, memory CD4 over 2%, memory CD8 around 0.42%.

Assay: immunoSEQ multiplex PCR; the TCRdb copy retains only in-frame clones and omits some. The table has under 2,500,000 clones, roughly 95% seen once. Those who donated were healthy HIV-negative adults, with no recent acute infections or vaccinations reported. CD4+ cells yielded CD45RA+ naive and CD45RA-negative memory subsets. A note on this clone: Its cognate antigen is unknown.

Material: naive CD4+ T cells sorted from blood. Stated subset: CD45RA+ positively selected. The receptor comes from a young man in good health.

The CDR3 here is CASSTPLTGGEQYF. The CDR3 DNA reads TGTGCCAGCAGCACCCCGCTTACAGGGGGCGAGCAGTACTTC. The gene calls are TRBV5-4 and TRBJ2-7; 8 positions match TRBD1. V lost 4 bases to trimming and J lost 6 bases; unmatched junction nucleotides: 9. The germline CDR1 and CDR2 sequences are SGHNT and YYREEE (reference sequence). This CDR3 region has 14 residues.